Included here is one T cell receptor beta chain sequence, with context. This record comes from a study of PD-L1 blockade in urothelial cancer. Study-level background: Atezolizumab at 1,200 mg intravenously every 3 weeks was started by patients at some point between 2014 and 2015.

Every PCR was spiked with synthetic TCR analog templates. Using immunoSEQ multiplex PCR, the repertoire was profiled, and TCRdb retains in-frame clones only, with some absent. The data hold 40,000 to 55,000 clones, with 88% observed a single time. Time point denoted: peripheral blood 6 weeks after treatment start. The material was PBMCs, obtained around atezolizumab (anti-PD-L1) treatment. The sequence was collected from a man in his fifties or sixties with urothelial cancer.

The CDR3: CASSLGQFTGANVLTF. DNA for the CDR3: TGTGCCAGCAGCCTGGGACAGTTTACTGGGGCCAACGTCCTGACTTTC. The J gene is TRBJ2-6, the V gene TRBV11-3; TRBD1 matches 7 bases. Germline CDR1 SGHNT, CDR2 YENEEA. Losses at the gene ends were 5 bases for V and 2 bases for J; bases not matched to a gene: 6. The CDR3 contains 16 residues.